This TCR beta chain originates from a study of blood T cell repertoires in COVID-19. In this sample, this clone turned up once. The assay was immunoSEQ multiplex PCR, and TCRdb's table has in-frame clones only and misses some. The table has some 300,000 clones, around 92% seen once. CDR1 is MNHEY, CDR2 SVGAGI, per germline. The CDR3 is 14 residues long. With 5 bases clipped from V and 5 bases from J, the junction kept 5 bases outside the gene matches. Sequenced: peripheral blood. This clonotype was sampled from a woman aged 25 to 39 with COVID-19, enrolled during active disease. The rearrangement uses TRBV6-5 and TRBJ2-7; 11 bases line up with TRBD2. The CDR3 sequence: CASSLAGGQNEQYF. The DNA of the CDR3 is TGTGCCAGCAGTCTAGCGGGGGGTCAGAACGAGCAGTACTTC.